This entry concerns a single T cell receptor (beta chain). Seattle patients were enrolled while actively infected and followed longitudinally. In the original workflow: Amplification of reference gene primers was used by the study to estimate nucleated cell counts. The protocol was immunoSEQ multiplex PCR, while the TCRdb copy is restricted to in-frame clones and leaves out a portion. V and J calls and clone size come straight from that table; D and trimming were deduced from the DNA. This sample has roughly 130,000 clones, with around 89% found just once. This entry is derived from a study of blood T cell repertoires in COVID-19. Study details: Italy, Spain and the United States were the sources of the convalescent and acute COVID-19 samples. PBMCs, B-cell-depleted T cells, or T cells were the source of the cDNA or gDNA that made up the material.

The CDR3 covers 18 residues. Germline V gives CDR1 KGHSH, CDR2 LQKENI. The ends lost 6 bases at V and 0 bases at J; junction bases unmatched: 13. The sequencing sample was made of peripheral blood. This chain joins TRBV18 and TRBJ1-4; 7 bases map to TRBD1. The receptor comes from a human donor with COVID-19, enrolled during active disease. The donor label of this sample is uncertain. The CDR3 loop is CASSPTPTGEATNEKLFF. The CDR3 DNA reads as TGTGCCAGCTCTCCTACCCCTACAGGGGAGGCAACTAATGAAAAACTGTTTTTT.